These 4 T cell receptor beta chains originate from one sample sequenced in a study of shared clonotypes between healthy human individuals. The protocol was immunoSEQ multiplex PCR, while the TCRdb copy is restricted to in-frame clones and leaves out a portion. The table shows 400,000 to 500,000 clones, with 79% occurring only once. Material: PBMCs. The receptors shown here come from a woman in her thirties or forties in good health. Some clones in this sample may be carry-over from other donors' samples.

The gene calls are TRBV19 and TRBJ2-2; the match to TRBD2 covers 7 bases. Germline V lookup: CDR1 LNHDA, CDR2 SQIVND (reference sequence). V was clipped by 5 bases and J by 3 bases; unmatched bases: 3. The CDR3 is 14 residues long. CDR3 DNA: TGTGCCAGTAGTCCAGGGAGGGACACCGGGGAGCTGTTTTTT. It translates to CASSPGRDTGELFF.

The chain combines TRBV6-1 with TRBJ2-7; 7 bases are shared with TRBD1. CDR3 length: 13 residues. The trim removed 6 bases at V and 7 bases at J, leaving 9 bases unmatched. Germline loops: CDR1 MNHNS, CDR2 SASEGT. CDR3 coding DNA: TGTGCCAGCAGCCCCACAGGGGTTCGAGAGCAGTACTTC. The encoded protein is CASSPTGVREQYF.

The table lists this clone with many counts. The V gene is TRBV10-3, the J gene TRBJ1-5, with TRBD1 as a possible D gene (5 bases). Trimming removed 0 bases at V and 10 bases at J, with 19 bases between. The CDR3 is 16 residues long. Looked up from germline, CDR1 is ENHRY and CDR2 is SYGVKD. CDR3 amino acids: CAISESGHQGDGPQHF. As DNA, the CDR3 is TGTGCCATCAGTGAGTCAGGGCACCAGGGTGACGGTCCCCAGCATTTT.

This chain uses TRBV19 with TRBJ1-1; no definite D call. The CDR3 runs 13 residues. V lost 0 bases and J lost 10, with 12 bases in between. Germline V gene data show CDR1 as LNHDA and CDR2 as SQIVND (reference sequence). CDR3: CASSIDLVGRAFF. As DNA, the CDR3 is TGTGCCAGTAGTATAGATCTTGTGGGGAGAGCTTTCTTT.